This T cell receptor beta chain appears in the sequencing data of a study of CD8+CD57+ T cells in acquired aplastic anemia. Study summary: The average for DNA from sorted CD4+ and CD8+ cells was 2.5 to 4 ug.

Genomic DNA, the template, was used for profiling of the TCR beta VDJ and CDR3. TCRdb fed the reads into MiXCR, producing one record per CDR3 protein. The table lists approximately 470,000 distinct CDR3 sequences, about a third of them singletons. Germline CDR1 reads SNHLY; CDR2 reads FYNNEI. Trimming cost V 6 bases and J 8 bases, with 7 bases left between them. The CDR3 has 10 amino acids. This clonotype showed up many times. An expansion of CD8+CD57+ cells by flow cytometry had been shown in patients chosen for sequencing. Severe acquired aplastic anemia was present in all patients. When blood sampling took place, the patients had received no therapy.

This chain uses TRBV2 with TRBJ1-1; D remains ambiguous. This TCR was recovered from a human donor with aplastic anemia. Input material: sorted CD4+, CD8+, or CD8+CD57+ T cells (not recorded which) from PBMCs. In DNA form, the CDR3 reads TGTGCCAGCAGGGGTGGAGAAGCTTTCTTT. Its translation is CASRGGEAFF.